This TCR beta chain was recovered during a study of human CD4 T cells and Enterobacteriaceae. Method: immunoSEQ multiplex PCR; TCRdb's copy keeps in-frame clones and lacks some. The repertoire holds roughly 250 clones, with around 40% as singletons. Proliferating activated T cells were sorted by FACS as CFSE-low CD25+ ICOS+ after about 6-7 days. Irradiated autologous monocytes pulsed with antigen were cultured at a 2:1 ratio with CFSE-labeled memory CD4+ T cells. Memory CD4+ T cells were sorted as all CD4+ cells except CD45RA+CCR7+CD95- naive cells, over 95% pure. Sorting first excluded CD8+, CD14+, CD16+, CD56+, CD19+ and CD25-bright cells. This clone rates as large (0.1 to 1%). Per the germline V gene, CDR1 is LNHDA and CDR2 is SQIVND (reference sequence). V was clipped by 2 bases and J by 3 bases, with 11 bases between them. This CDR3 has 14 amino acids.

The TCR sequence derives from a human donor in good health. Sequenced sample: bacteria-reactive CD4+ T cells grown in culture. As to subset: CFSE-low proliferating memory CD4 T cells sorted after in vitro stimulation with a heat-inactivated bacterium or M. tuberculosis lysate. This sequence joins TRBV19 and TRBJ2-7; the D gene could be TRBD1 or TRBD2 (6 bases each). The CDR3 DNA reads TGTGCCAGTAGTATATCCGGAGGGGGCTACGAGCAGTACTTC. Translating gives CASSISGGGYEQYF.